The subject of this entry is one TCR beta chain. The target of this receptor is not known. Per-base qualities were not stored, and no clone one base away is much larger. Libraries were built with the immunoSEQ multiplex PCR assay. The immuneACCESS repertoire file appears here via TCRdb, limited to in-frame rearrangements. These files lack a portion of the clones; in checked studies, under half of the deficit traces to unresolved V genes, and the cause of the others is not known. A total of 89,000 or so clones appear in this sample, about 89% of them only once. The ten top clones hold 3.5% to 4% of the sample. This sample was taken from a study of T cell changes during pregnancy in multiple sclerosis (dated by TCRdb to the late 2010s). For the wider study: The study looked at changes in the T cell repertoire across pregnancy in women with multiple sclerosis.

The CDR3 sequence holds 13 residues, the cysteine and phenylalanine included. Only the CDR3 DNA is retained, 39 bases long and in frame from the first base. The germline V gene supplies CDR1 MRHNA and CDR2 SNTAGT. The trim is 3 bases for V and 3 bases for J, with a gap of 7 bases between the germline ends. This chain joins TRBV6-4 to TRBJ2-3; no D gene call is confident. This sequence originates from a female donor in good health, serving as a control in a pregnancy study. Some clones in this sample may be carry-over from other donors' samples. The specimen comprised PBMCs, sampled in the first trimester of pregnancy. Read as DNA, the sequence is TGTGCCAGCAGTGAACAGCCAACAGATACGCAGTATTTT. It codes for CASSEQPTDTQYF.